Sequencing of this TCR beta chain was carried out in a study of blood T cell repertoires in COVID-19. Study-wide background: Sources were T cells, B-cell-depleted T cells, or PBMCs; the material itself was cDNA or gDNA.

CDR3 size: 17 residues. The germline V gene has CDR1 SEHNR and CDR2 FQNEAQ (reference sequence). J lost 4 bases, V lost 1 base, and 10 bases had no gene match. Per the study methods: Estimation of nucleated cell counts relied on the amplification of reference gene primers. Sequencing was performed with immunoSEQ multiplex PCR; in TCRdb, only in-frame clones are kept and a portion is missing. V, J and clone size are taken as reported in that table, and D and trimming were inferred from the DNA itself. The table lists about 200,000 clones, about nine tenths of them singletons. The sequence was collected from a woman between 50 and 59 years old with acute or convalescent COVID-19. Input material: peripheral blood. The chain employs TRBV7-9 and TRBJ2-1; TRBD1 agrees at 7 bases. This CDR3 reads CASSLGLTGDTYNEQFF. The CDR3 DNA is TGTGCCAGCAGCTTAGGTCTCACAGGGGATACTTACAATGAGCAGTTCTTC.